This T cell receptor (beta chain) was sequenced during a study of regulatory T cells in long-lasting Graves disease. Arm-PCR of CDR3 regions and iRepertoire HTBI primers were the basis on which TCR beta libraries were built. A single record per CDR3 protein comes from TCRdb applying MiXCR to the multiplex PCR reads. The sample contains 510,000 or so distinct CDR3 sequences, around 12% of which appear only once. Time point indicated: newly diagnosed GD, antithyroid drugs for less than 3 months. Scientists built the TCR library using RNA that was extracted from PBMCs. A volume of 7 to 9.5 milliliters of peripheral blood was collected in EDTA tubes. Germline V gene sequence: CDR1 SGHKS, CDR2 YYEKEE (reference sequence). The CDR3 spans 14 residues. Between the trimmed V and J ends, which lost 4 bases and 7 bases, there was a span of 15 bases. The data also belong to a second study, concerning T cells in Graves' hyperthyroidism and ophthalmopathy. That source reports: In making diagnoses, clinical symptoms, serum thyroxine and TRAb, thyroid ultrasound and orbital computed tomography were all used. Blood also contained most expanded thyroid clonotypes above 0.001. Stable hyperthyroidism was told apart from ophthalmopathy by a model built on 13 V-J features.

Sample: peripheral blood mononuclear cells (PBMCs), taken at new diagnosis, from a patient treated with antithyroid drugs. This receptor was obtained from a woman between 25 and 40 years old with Graves disease. The chain recombines TRBV5-5 with TRBJ2-4, with D tentatively TRBD2 (6 bases). The CDR3 here is CASSPISGGNIQYF. CDR3 DNA: TGTGCCAGCAGCCCTATCTCTGGGGGGAACATTCAGTACTTC. Supplemented by reference TRBV5-5 and TRBJ2-4, the full variable domain reads DAGVTQSPTHLIKTRGQQVTLRCSPISGHKSVSWYQQVLGQGPQFIFQYYEKEERGRGNFPDRFSARQFPNYSSELNVNALLLGDSALYLCASSPISGGNIQYFGAGTRLSVL.